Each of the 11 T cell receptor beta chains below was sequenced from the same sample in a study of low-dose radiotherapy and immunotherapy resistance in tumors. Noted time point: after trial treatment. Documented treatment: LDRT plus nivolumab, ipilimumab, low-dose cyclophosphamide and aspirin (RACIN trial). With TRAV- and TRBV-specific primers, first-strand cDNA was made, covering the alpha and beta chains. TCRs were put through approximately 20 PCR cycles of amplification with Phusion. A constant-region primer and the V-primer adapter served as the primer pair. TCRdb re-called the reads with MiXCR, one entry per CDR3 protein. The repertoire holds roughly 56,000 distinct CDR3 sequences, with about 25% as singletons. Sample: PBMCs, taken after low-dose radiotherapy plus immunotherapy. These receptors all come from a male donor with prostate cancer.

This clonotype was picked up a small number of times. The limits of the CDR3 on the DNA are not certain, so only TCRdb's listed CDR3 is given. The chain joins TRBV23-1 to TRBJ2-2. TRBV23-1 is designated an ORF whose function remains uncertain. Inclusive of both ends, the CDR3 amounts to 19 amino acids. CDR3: CASSQSGVPRANTGELFFF.

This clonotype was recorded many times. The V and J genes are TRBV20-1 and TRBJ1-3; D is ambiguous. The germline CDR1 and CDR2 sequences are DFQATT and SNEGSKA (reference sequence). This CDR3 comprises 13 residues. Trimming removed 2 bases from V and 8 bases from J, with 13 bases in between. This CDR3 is CSARSPWVYTIYF. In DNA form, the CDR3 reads TGCAGTGCTAGAAGTCCGTGGGTCTACACCATATATTTT.

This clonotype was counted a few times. The CDR3 spells CASSLIAGFDGELFF. Written as DNA, the CDR3 is TGTGCCAGCAGCTTAATTGCAGGATTTGACGGGGAGCTGTTTTTT. The chain has TRBV7-9 and TRBJ2-2; D is unresolved. There are 15 residues in the CDR3. Per germline, CDR1 SEHNR and CDR2 FQNEAQ (reference sequence). V was shortened by 2 bases and J by 7 bases, with 14 bases between the two germline ends.

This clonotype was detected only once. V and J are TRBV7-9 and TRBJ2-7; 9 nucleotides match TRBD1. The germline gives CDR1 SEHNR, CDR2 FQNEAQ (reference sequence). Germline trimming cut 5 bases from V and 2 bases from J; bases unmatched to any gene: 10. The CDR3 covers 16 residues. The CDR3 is CASSPGAGQGPYEQYF. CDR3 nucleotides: TGTGCCAGCAGCCCGGGGGCGGGACAGGGTCCCTACGAGCAGTACTTC. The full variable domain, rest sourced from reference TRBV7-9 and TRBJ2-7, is DTGVSQNPRHKITKRGQNVTFRCDPISEHNRLYWYRQTLGQGPEFLTYFQNEAQLEKSRLLSDRFSAERPKGSFSTLEIQRTEQGDSAMYLCASSPGAGQGPYEQYFGPGTRLTVT.

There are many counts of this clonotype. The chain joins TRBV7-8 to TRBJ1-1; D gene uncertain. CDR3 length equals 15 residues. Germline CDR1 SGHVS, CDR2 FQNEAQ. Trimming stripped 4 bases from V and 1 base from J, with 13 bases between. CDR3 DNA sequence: TGTGCCAGCAGCTCCGTACACGGACCGAACACTGAAGCTTTCTTT. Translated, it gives CASSSVHGPNTEAFF.

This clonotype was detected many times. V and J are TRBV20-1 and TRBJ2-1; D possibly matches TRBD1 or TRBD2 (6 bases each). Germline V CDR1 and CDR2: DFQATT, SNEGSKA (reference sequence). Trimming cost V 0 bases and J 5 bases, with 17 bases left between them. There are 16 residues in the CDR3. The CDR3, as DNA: TGCAGTGCTAGAGATCCAGGAGGGGGTAGGGACAATGAGCAGTTCTTC. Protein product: CSARDPGGGRDNEQFF.

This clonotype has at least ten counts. The CDR3 DNA reads as TGTGCCAGCAGTGACCGCGCCGGGGGCGAGCAGTACTTC. The encoded protein is CASSDRAGGEQYF. The V and J genes are TRBV6-4 and TRBJ2-7, with D maybe TRBD2 (6 bases). CDR3 size: 13 residues. V was trimmed by 2 bases and J by 6 bases, leaving 11 bases between them. Germline V lookup: CDR1 MRHNA, CDR2 SNTAGT.

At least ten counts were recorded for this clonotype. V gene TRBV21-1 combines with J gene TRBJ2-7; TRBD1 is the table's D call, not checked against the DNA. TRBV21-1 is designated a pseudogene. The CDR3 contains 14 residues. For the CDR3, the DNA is TGTGCCAGCAGCCGCCGGACAGTCCGATACGAGCAGTACTTC. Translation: CASSRRTVRYEQYF.

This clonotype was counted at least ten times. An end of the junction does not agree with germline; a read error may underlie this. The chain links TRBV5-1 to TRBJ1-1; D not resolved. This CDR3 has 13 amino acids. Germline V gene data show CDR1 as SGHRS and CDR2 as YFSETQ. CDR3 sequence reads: CASSLRANTEAFF. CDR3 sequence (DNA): TGTGCCAGCAGCTTGAGAGCTAACACTGAAGCTTTCTTT.

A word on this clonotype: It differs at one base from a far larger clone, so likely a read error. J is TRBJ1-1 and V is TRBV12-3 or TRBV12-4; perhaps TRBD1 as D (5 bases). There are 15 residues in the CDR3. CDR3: CTSIKSGTENTEAFF. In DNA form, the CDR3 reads TGTACCAGCATTAAAAGCGGGACGGAGAACACTGAAGCTTTCTTT.

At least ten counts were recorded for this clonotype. The CDR3 DNA sequence: TGTGCCAGCCGAAACGGCGGCTTAGCGCCTCCGCGGGAGACCCAGTACTTC. Translation gives CASRNGGLAPPRETQYF. This chain links TRBV6-2 or TRBV6-3 with TRBJ2-5, with D tentatively TRBD2 (5 bases). The germline gives CDR1 MNHEY, CDR2 SVGEGT. The V end lost 8 bases, the J end lost 5 bases, and 27 bases lay between the germline ends. The CDR3 has 17 residues.